The clone carrying this T cell receptor (beta chain) was seen a few times. Its antigen is as yet unknown. Germline lookup yields CDR1 SGHRS and CDR2 YFSETQ. The V end was cut by 5 bases, the J end by 4 bases, with 14 bases between. The CDR3 consists of 14 residues. These data are taken from a study of response to subunit inactivated influenza vaccine. Findings and caveats of the study: Authors suggested each seasonal flu vaccination may recruit only limited numbers of new T cells.

From the RT-PCR reads, TCRdb called clonotypes with MiXCR, one entry per CDR3 protein. The data contain around 750,000 distinct CDR3 sequences, 21% of them seen just once; the ten biggest clones take up 10%. The TCR was taken from a man between 45 and 60 years old who received an inactivated influenza vaccine. The source material was PBMCs from blood, sampled 5 to 6 days after vaccination. This chain links TRBV5-1 with TRBJ2-3; D not resolved. The CDR3, as DNA: TGCGCCAGCAGTCCGATCGGGTTCCCAGATACGCAGTATTTT. Encoded protein: CASSPIGFPDTQYF.